This T cell receptor (beta chain) was captured in a study of T cell responses to AZD1222 COVID-19 vaccine (dated by TCRdb to about 2021). Regarding the complete study: TCR sequencing covered fewer than 250 trial participants: some 210 given two doses of AZD1222 and 26 given two doses of MenACWY control vaccine. Trial participants were enrolled into age subgroups of 18-55, 56-69 and 70-plus years, which contained about 150, 27 and 61 TCR-sequenced participants, respectively.

On this clone: The specificity of this receptor is unknown. Base qualities were left out, and no much larger clone turns up one base away.

In light of the paper, this sample's time point label describes: about 28 days (+/-7) after the second vaccine dose. AZD1222 recipients with second doses at about 4 weeks or about 12 weeks were pooled, because spike-specific TCR depth and breadth did not differ between schedules. Vaccinee samples were obtained from the UK trials COV001 and COV002, which included a single-blind randomized controlled phase 2/3 trial of AZD1222 (ChAdOx1 nCoV-19) in healthy adults. Trial participant PBMC samples were collected at day 0 and day 28 after the second dose for TCRbeta chain sequencing. Overall study results and their limits: Because no day 14 peak-response samples were available, the repertoires could be characterized only after the peak T cell response. Most participants were white British and females outnumbered males, and the authors suggested that clonal diversity may have been underestimated. In the small 56-69-year group, the increase in depth fell short of significance, most likely because of low power. Epitopes outside the regions mutated in the B.1.351 and B.1.1.7 variants were reportedly recognized by nearly half of the unique spike-specific TCRs. A significant rise in spike-specific TCR breadth and depth was observed after two AZD1222 doses relative to day 0 and relative to MenACWY recipients. Conclusions about previously exposed vaccinees are limited, since just 5 or 6 AZD1222 recipients were seropositive for SARS-CoV-2 at baseline. Vaccine-associated CD4 TCRs spanned the whole spike protein, with dominant responses in regions 160-218 and 743-854.

The CDR3 regions of human TCRbeta chains were analyzed by immunosequencing. The published analysis was carried out like this. Repertoire TCRs were checked for matches against a reference library of SARS-CoV-2-specific TCRs that had been generated using the MIRA antigen-specificity platform. Breadth was defined as the fraction of unique TCRs that were SARS-CoV-2-associated. Depth was defined as the fraction of total T cells that were SARS-CoV-2-associated. Using the MIRA data, each spike-specific TCR was mapped to the spike region that the TCR reacts to and placed in a CD4 or CD8 class. Log10-transformed breadth and depth values were compared by one-way ANOVA with Sidak's multiple comparisons tests. What TCRdb holds here is the immuneACCESS table cut down to in-frame rearrangements. Part of the clones is not present; checked against another copy, under half of the missing clones reflect an unresolved V gene, and the others are unexplained. The V and J calls and clone size are taken from that table; D and trimming were inferred from the DNA. The sample contains approximately 70,000 clones, 75% to 90% of them found a single time. The ten most abundant clones make up around 15% of the sample.

Sequences MRHNA (CDR1) and SNTAGT (CDR2) are obtained from the germline V gene. The CDR3 has 15 amino acids, counting the end cysteine and phenylalanine. Only the CDR3 DNA stays, 45 bases, in frame from base 1. V was cut back by 2 bases and J by 4 bases, leaving a gap of 11 bases between them. The source material was peripheral blood, sampled 28 days after the second AZD1222 dose. This chain is built from TRBV6-4 and TRBJ1-4; a weak D assignment points to TRBD1 (6 bases agree). The clonotype originates from an adult who received the AZD1222 COVID-19 vaccine. DNA sequence: TGTGCCAGCAGTGACACCCAGGGGATTAATGAAAAACTGTTTTTT. Translated, this gives CASSDTQGINEKLFF.